This TCR beta chain was sequenced for a study of T cells in Graves' hyperthyroidism and ophthalmopathy. Study-level findings and limits: Model-based prediction identified ophthalmopathy a median about 6 months prior to its onset.

RNA transcripts served as the template for amplifying TCR beta CDR3 regions. TCR CDR3 underwent first-round RT-PCR with the HTBI primer set. TCRdb reanalysed the multiplex PCR reads using MiXCR and keeps one entry per CDR3 protein. The table includes roughly 170,000 distinct CDR3 sequences, around 8.9% detected once. This clonotype occurred many times. The antigen is not known. Trimming took 1 base from V and 0 from J, leaving 10 bases between them. From germline, CDR1 is MNHNS and CDR2 SASEGT. This CDR3 is 17 amino acids long. This TCR was recovered from a woman aged 18-30 years with Graves' hyperthyroidism that later progressed to Graves' ophthalmopathy. V usage is TRBV6-1 and J usage is TRBJ2-6; D not resolved. Input material: blood. The CDR3 DNA sequence: TGTGCCAGCAGTGAAGACAGCTCCACCTCTGGGGCCAACGTCCTGACTTTC. It specifies CASSEDSSTSGANVLTF.